Listed below are T cell receptor beta chains from one sample, sequenced in a study of beta chain features in type 1 diabetes. Assay: immunoSEQ multiplex PCR; the TCRdb copy retains only in-frame clones and omits some. The sample carries 350,000 to 400,000 clones, about 12% recorded once. The sequenced sample consisted of naive CD4+ T cells from blood. These receptors were obtained from a woman aged 18 to 35 with type 1 diabetes. Both conserved end residues are part of each CDR3.

TRBJ2-7 TRBV11-3 CASSLRSGTTYEQYF
TRBJ1-1 TRBV18 CASSPPTVRTEAFF
TRBJ2-3 TRBV7-2 CASRGTSTDTQYF
TRBJ2-7 TRBV18 CASSPGTGLSYEQYF
TRBJ2-5 TRBV30 CAWSGLAGGGETQYF
TRBJ2-2 TRBV2 CASSLDRESGELFF
TRBJ2-7 TRBV19 CASSSRDRGYEQYF
TRBJ2-1 TRBV9 CASSVYGRDNEQFF
TRBJ2-7 TRBV25-1 CASSDGTGVDEQYF
TRBJ1-1 TRBV6-5 CASSGDRGPEAFF
TRBJ2-7 TRBV19 CASSMGRPYYEQYF
TRBJ2-1 TRBV5-1 CASGRTGGENEQFF
TRBJ1-1 TRBV19 CASRPGTVNTEAFF
TRBJ2-1 TRBV9 CASTPRLSSNEQFF
TRBJ2-1 TRBV11-2 CASRLGRGMYNEQFF
TRBJ1-2 TRBV5-1 CASSLGGSNYGYTF
TRBJ1-6 TRBV7-9 CASSLNSAYHSPLHF
TRBJ1-1 TRBV29-1 CSVFTGFLNTEAFF
TRBJ2-7 TRBV6-5 CASSRTLGSTYEQYF
TRBJ2-7 TRBV19 CASKALAGYEQYF
TRBJ2-3 TRBV27 CASSIHYRGQVDTQYF
TRBJ1-2 TRBV4-1 CASSQGGRGRYGYTF
TRBJ1-2 TRBV5-4 CASSSPTGPPYGYTF
TRBJ2-1 TRBV11-1 CASSRRVRAPLSYNEQFF
TRBJ1-1 TRBV2 CASLLRQPSGAFF
TRBJ2-2 TRBV5-1 CASMLPAGDTGELFF
TRBJ1-2 TRBV30 CAWTPRRIYGYTF